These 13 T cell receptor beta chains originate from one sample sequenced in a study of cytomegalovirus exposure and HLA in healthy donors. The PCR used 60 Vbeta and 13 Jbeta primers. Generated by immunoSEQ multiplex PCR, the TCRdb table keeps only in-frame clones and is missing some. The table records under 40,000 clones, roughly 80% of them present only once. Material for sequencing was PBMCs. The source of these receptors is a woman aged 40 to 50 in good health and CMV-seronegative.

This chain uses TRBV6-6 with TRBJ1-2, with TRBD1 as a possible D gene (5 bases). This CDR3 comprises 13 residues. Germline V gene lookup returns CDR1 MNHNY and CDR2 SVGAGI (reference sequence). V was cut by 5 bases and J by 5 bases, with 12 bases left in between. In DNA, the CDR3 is TGTGCCAGCAGTCCTGCAGGGTATTATGGCTACACCTTC. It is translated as CASSPAGYYGYTF.

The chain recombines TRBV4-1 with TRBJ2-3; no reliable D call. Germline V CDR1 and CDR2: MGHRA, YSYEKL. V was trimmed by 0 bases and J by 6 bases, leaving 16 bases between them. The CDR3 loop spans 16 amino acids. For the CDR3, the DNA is TGCGCCAGCAGCCAAGATCCTCCCTTTGTCGGGGATACGCAGTATTTT. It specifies CASSQDPPFVGDTQYF.

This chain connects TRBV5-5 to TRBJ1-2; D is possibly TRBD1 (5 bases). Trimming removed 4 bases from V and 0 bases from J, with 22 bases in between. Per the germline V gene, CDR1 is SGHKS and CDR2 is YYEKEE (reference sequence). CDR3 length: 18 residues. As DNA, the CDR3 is TGTGCCAGCAGCCAGTCCGAAGACAGTCTTCCCACTAACTATGGCTACACCTTC. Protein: CASSQSEDSLPTNYGYTF. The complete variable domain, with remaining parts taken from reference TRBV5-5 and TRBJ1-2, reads DAGVTQSPTHLIKTRGQQVTLRCSPISGHKSVSWYQQVLGQGPQFIFQYYEKEERGRGNFPDRFSARQFPNYSSELNVNALLLGDSALYLCASSQSEDSLPTNYGYTFGSGTRLTVV.

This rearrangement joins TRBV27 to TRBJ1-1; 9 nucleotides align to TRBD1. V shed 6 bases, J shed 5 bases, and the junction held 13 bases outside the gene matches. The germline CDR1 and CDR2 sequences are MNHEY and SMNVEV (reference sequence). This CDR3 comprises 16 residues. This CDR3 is CASRALTGGINTEAFF. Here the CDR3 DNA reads TGTGCCAGCAGGGCCCTGACAGGGGGGATCAATACTGAAGCTTTCTTT.

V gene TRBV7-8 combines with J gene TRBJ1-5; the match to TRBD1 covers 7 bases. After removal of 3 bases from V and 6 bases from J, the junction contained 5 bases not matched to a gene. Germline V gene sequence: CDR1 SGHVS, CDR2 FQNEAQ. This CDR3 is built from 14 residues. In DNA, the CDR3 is TGTGCCAGCAGCTTGGCAGGGGGAGGTCAGCCCCAGCATTTT. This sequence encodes CASSLAGGGQPQHF.

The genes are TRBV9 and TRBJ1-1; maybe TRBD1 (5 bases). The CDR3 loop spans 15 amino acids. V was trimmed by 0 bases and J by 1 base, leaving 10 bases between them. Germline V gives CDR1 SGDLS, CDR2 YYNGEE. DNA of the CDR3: TGTGCCAGCAGCGTAGTCGACAGACCGAACACTGAAGCTTTCTTT. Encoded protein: CASSVVDRPNTEAFF.

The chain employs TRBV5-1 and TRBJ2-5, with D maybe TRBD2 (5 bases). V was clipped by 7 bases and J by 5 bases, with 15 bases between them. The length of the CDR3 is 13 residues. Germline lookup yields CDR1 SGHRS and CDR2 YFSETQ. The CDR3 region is CASSPPPGETQYF. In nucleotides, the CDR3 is TGCGCCAGCTCCCCGCCCCCGGGGGAGACCCAGTACTTC.

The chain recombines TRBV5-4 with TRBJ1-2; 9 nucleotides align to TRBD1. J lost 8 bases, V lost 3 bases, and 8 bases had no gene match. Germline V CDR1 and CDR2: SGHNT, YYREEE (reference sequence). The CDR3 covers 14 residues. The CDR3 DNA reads TGTGCCAGCAGCTCCGACAGGGGGGTTGAGGGCTACACCTTC. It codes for CASSSDRGVEGYTF. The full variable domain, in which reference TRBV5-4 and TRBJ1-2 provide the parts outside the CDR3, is ETGVTQSPTHLIKTRGQQVTLRCSSQSGHNTVSWYQQALGQGPQFIFQYYREEENGRGNFPPRFSGLQFPNYSSELNVNALELDDSALYLCASSSDRGVEGYTFGSGTRLTVV.

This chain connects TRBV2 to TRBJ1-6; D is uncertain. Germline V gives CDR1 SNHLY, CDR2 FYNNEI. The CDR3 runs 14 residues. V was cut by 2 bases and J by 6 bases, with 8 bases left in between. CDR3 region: CASSELVSNSPLHF. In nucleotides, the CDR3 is TGTGCCAGCAGTGAACTTGTCAGTAATTCACCCCTCCACTTT.

CDR3: CASSNRGSGANVLTF. The CDR3 bases are TGCGCCAGCAGCAACAGGGGCTCTGGGGCCAACGTCCTGACTTTC. V and J are TRBV5-1 and TRBJ2-6; TRBD1 agrees at 7 bases. Germline V gene data show CDR1 as SGHRS and CDR2 as YFSETQ. The trim removed 4 bases at V and 0 bases at J, leaving 1 base unmatched. The CDR3 has 15 amino acids.

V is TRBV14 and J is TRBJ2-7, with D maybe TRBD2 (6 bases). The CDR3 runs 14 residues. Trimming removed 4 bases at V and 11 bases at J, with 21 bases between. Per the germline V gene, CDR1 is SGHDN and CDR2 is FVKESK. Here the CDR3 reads CASSPRDSPTAEYV. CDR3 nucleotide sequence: TGTGCCAGCAGCCCGCGGGACTCCCCTACTGCAGAGTACGTC.

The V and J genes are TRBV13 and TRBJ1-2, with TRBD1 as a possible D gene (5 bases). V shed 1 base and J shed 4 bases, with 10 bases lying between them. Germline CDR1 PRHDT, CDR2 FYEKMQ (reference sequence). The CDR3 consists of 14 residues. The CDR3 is CASSLEGQGYGYTF. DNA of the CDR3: TGTGCCAGCAGCTTAGAAGGGCAGGGCTATGGCTACACCTTC. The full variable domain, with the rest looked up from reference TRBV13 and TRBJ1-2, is AAGVIQSPRHLIKEKRETATLKCYPIPRHDTVYWYQQGPGQDPQFLISFYEKMQSDKGSIPDRFSAQQFSDYHSELNMSSLELGDSALYFCASSLEGQGYGYTFGSGTRLTVV.

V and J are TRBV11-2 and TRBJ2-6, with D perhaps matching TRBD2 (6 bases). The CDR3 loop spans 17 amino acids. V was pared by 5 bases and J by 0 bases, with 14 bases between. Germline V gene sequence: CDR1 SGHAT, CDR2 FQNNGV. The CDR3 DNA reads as TGTGCCAGCAGCCCGGGGGACTGGAACTCTGGGGCCAACGTCCTGACTTTC. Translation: CASSPGDWNSGANVLTF.